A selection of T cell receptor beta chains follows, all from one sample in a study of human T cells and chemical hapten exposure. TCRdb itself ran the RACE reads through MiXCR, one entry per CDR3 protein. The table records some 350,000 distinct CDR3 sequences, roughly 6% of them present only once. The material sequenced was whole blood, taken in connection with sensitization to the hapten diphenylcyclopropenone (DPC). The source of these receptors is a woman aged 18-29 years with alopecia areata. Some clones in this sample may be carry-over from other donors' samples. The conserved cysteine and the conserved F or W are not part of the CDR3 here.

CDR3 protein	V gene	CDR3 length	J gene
ASTARGTGGIYEQY	TRBV6-1	14	TRBJ2-7
ASTPGTSGTEAF	TRBV10-2	12	TRBJ1-1
ASGDLAKNIQY	TRBV6-5	11	TRBJ2-4
ASSQMGQQETQY	TRBV5-6	12	TRBJ2-5
SARGQGARN	TRBV20-1	9	TRBJ1-1
ASSSLAGDFYEQY	TRBV6-5	13	TRBJ2-7
ASSYAGGGAKSEQF	TRBV6-5	14	TRBJ2-1
ASSSVRGGTDTQY	TRBV12-3/TRBV12-4	13	TRBJ2-3
ASSPSLPATDTQY	TRBV6-2/TRBV6-3	13	TRBJ2-3
AISWDSANTGELF	TRBV10-3	13	TRBJ2-2
ASTPFRESNYGYT	TRBV6-6	13	TRBJ1-2
ASSGGTVNSPLH	TRBV7-9	12	TRBJ1-6
SVGGPQGLYEQY	TRBV29-1	12	TRBJ2-7
ASSLTPSVETQY	TRBV12-3/TRBV12-4	12	TRBJ2-5
ASSLIVSTGELF	TRBV6-2/TRBV6-3	12	TRBJ2-2
SVLMSTDTQY	TRBV29-1	10	TRBJ2-3